These 17 T cell receptor beta chains were all obtained from the same sample, sequenced in a study of cytomegalovirus exposure and HLA in healthy donors. Researchers ran the PCR with 60 Vbeta and 13 Jbeta primers. Generated by immunoSEQ multiplex PCR, the TCRdb table keeps only in-frame clones and is missing some. The table shows some 120,000 clones, with about three quarters occurring only once. The sequenced sample was PBMCs. These receptors all come from a female donor in good health and CMV-seronegative.

The chain has TRBV25-1 and TRBJ2-2; 9 positions agree with TRBD2. Germline V CDR1 and CDR2: MGHDK, SYGVNS. The CDR3 is made up of 17 amino acids. Germline trimming cut 0 bases from V and 4 bases from J; bases unmatched to any gene: 6. DNA of the CDR3: TGTGCCAGCAGTGAATATGGAGCGGGAGGAGGCACCGGGGAGCTGTTTTTT. This sequence encodes CASSEYGAGGGTGELFF.

The V call is TRBV25-1, the J call TRBJ2-3; D unclear. The CDR3 spans 12 residues. The germline gives CDR1 MGHDK, CDR2 SYGVNS. Trimming left V 4 bases short and J 0 bases short, with 2 bases between. The DNA of the CDR3 is TGTGCCAGCAGTGCTAGCACAGATACGCAGTATTTT. Encoded protein: CASSASTDTQYF.

This chain links TRBV7-9 with TRBJ2-5, with D tentatively TRBD1 (6 bases). This CDR3 is built from 13 residues. Trimming took 7 bases from V and 5 from J, leaving 14 bases between them. Per germline, CDR1 SEHNR and CDR2 FQNEAQ (reference sequence). CDR3 sequence: CASTLQGGETQYF. The CDR3 DNA reads as TGTGCCAGCACGCTACAGGGCGGGGAGACCCAGTACTTC.

On this clone: Mismatch with germline at one junction end may stem from a read error. The genes are TRBV6-1 and TRBJ2-3; the D gene is possibly TRBD2 (6 bases). In germline, CDR1 is MNHNS, CDR2 SASEGT. The CDR3 runs 17 residues. CDR3 amino acids: CAGSEARVGGWTDTQYF. The CDR3 nucleotides are TGTGCCGGCAGTGAAGCGCGAGTGGGGGGATGGACAGATACGCAGTATTTT.

The rearrangement uses TRBV2 and TRBJ2-6; 7 bases map to TRBD1. In germline, CDR1 is SNHLY, CDR2 FYNNEI. There are 17 residues in the CDR3. V was pared by 4 bases and J by 1 base, with 7 bases of the junction left unmatched. The CDR3 reads CASSGYTTGSGANVLTF. The CDR3 region has the DNA TGTGCCAGCAGTGGCTATACGACAGGGTCTGGGGCCAACGTCCTGACTTTC.

V is TRBV2 and J is TRBJ1-1, with D possibly TRBD1 on 6 matching bases. Per germline, CDR1 SNHLY and CDR2 FYNNEI. The V and J ends lost 6 bases and 7 bases respectively, with 12 bases between them. This CDR3 spans 12 amino acids. DNA of the CDR3: TGTGCCAGCAGGGGGACACTAAGTGAAGCTTTCTTT. Encoded protein: CASRGTLSEAFF.

The gene calls are TRBV6-5 and TRBJ2-2, with 8 bases aligning to TRBD1. V shed 6 bases, J shed 6 bases, and the junction held 6 bases outside the gene matches. The CDR3 extends over 14 amino acids. Germline CDR1 reads MNHEY; CDR2 reads SVGAGI. Here the CDR3 DNA reads TGTGCCAGCAGCAACCAGGGGGCGGCCGGGGAGCTGTTTTTT. Translation gives CASSNQGAAGELFF.

This chain joins TRBV12-5 and TRBJ2-5; possible D gene TRBD1, 5 bases. This CDR3 is built from 16 residues. The ends were cut back, 5 bases at V and 4 bases at J, with 20 bases in the middle. Per the germline V gene, CDR1 is LGHNT and CDR2 is FRNRAP. The CDR3 loop is CASGPGFLQGRETQYF. CDR3 nucleotides: TGTGCTAGTGGTCCCGGTTTCCTCCAGGGTCGAGAGACCCAGTACTTC. Variable domain in full (rest from reference TRBV12-5 and TRBJ2-5): DARVTQTPRHKVTEMGQEVTMRCQPILGHNTVFWYRQTMMQGLELLAYFRNRAPLDDSGMPKDRFSAEMPDATLATLKIQPSEPRDSAVYFCASGPGFLQGRETQYFGPGTRLLVL.

The CDR3 nucleotides are TGTGCCAGCACTGGTGGCAGGCCTTCGGGGGAGCCCCAGCATTTT. It specifies CASTGGRPSGEPQHF. V and J are TRBV2 and TRBJ1-5, with TRBD1 as a possible D gene (5 bases). The CDR3 spans 15 residues. Germline V gives CDR1 SNHLY, CDR2 FYNNEI. V shed 7 bases and J shed 8 bases, with 21 bases lying between them. The variable domain in full, completed from reference TRBV2 and TRBJ1-5, reads EPEVTQTPSHQVTQMGQEVILRCVPISNHLYFYWYRQILGQKVEFLVSFYNNEISEKSEIFDDQFSVERPDGSNFTLKIRSTKLEDSAMYFCASTGGRPSGEPQHFGDGTRLSIL.

V gene TRBV2 combines with J gene TRBJ2-7; D remains unclear. V was trimmed by 6 bases and J by 3 bases, leaving 9 bases between them. The CDR3 consists of 12 residues. Germline CDR1 SNHLY, CDR2 FYNNEI. The CDR3 spells CASSSYRYEQYF. As DNA, the CDR3 is TGTGCCAGCAGCTCCTACCGCTACGAGCAGTACTTC. The full variable domain, in which reference TRBV2 and TRBJ2-7 provide the parts outside the CDR3, is EPEVTQTPSHQVTQMGQEVILRCVPISNHLYFYWYRQILGQKVEFLVSFYNNEISEKSEIFDDQFSVERPDGSNFTLKIRSTKLEDSAMYFCASSSYRYEQYFGPGTRLTVT.

This clone was counted only a few times. The gene calls are TRBV27 and TRBJ1-5, with D tentatively TRBD1 (5 bases). Trimming took off 3 bases at V and 4 bases at J, with 16 bases between the two ends. The CDR3 totals 16 residues. CDR1 and CDR2 from the germline V gene are MNHEY and SMNVEV (reference sequence). The CDR3 DNA is TGTGCCAGCAGTTTTTACAGGTTTTTGGGGAATCAGCCCCAGCATTTT. This gives the protein CASSFYRFLGNQPQHF.

This chain links TRBV2 with TRBJ2-2; unclear D gene. CDR1 and CDR2 (germline): SNHLY, FYNNEI. Trimming left V 5 bases short and J 2 bases short, with 6 bases between. This CDR3 region has 13 residues. The CDR3 here is CASSIYNTGELFF. CDR3 nucleotides: TGTGCCAGCAGTATTTATAACACCGGGGAGCTGTTTTTT.

V and J are TRBV19 and TRBJ2-1; 8 bases fit TRBD1. Per the germline V gene, CDR1 is LNHDA and CDR2 is SQIVND (reference sequence). This CDR3 comprises 13 residues. After removal of 6 bases from V and 8 bases from J, the junction contained 6 bases not matched to a gene. CDR3 sequence: CASSVDRGYEQFF. The CDR3 DNA sequence: TGTGCCAGTAGCGTTGACAGGGGATATGAGCAGTTCTTC.

The chain couples TRBV7-6 to TRBJ2-2; 8 nucleotides agree with TRBD2. Germline loops: CDR1 SGHVS, CDR2 FNYEAQ. This CDR3 contains 18 residues. Trimming cost V 5 bases and J 3 bases; bases outside gene matches: 14. The CDR3 nucleotides read TGTGCCAGCAGCCTCCCGATCTTCGGGGGGGGCGACACCGGGGAGCTGTTTTTT. This sequence encodes CASSLPIFGGGDTGELFF.

This chain links TRBV9 with TRBJ1-2; 8 bases agree with TRBD1. V shed 4 bases, J shed 10 bases, and the junction held 9 bases outside the gene matches. Per the germline V gene, CDR1 is SGDLS and CDR2 is YYNGEE. The CDR3 is made up of 13 amino acids. The CDR3 spells CASSLDRARDYTF. The CDR3 coding sequence is TGTGCCAGCAGCCTGGACAGGGCCAGGGACTACACCTTC. The full variable domain, rest sourced from reference TRBV9 and TRBJ1-2, is DSGVTQTPKHLITATGQRVTLRCSPRSGDLSVYWYQQSLDQGLQFLIQYYNGEERAKGNILERFSAQQFPDLHSELNLSSLELGDSALYFCASSLDRARDYTFGSGTRLTVV.

This chain uses TRBV5-1 with TRBJ2-7; perhaps TRBD1 as D (8 bases). CDR1 is SGHRS, CDR2 YFSETQ, per germline. The length of the CDR3 is 16 residues. V lost 4 bases, J lost 1 base, and 18 bases lay in between. The CDR3 bases are TGCGCCAGCAGCACCCCCGGGGGGACAGGTTCCTACGAGCAGTACTTC. Translated, it gives CASSTPGGTGSYEQYF.

This chain connects TRBV27 to TRBJ1-4; the D is unclear. With 10 bases removed from V and 0 bases from J, the gap between germline ends came to 21 bases. The CDR3 extends over 17 amino acids. Germline CDR1 MNHEY, CDR2 SMNVEV (reference sequence). The CDR3 sequence is CATGRGRPVATNEKLFF. As DNA, the CDR3 is TGTGCCACCGGGAGAGGACGGCCTGTTGCAACTAATGAAAAACTGTTTTTT.